This entry features one TCR beta chain sequence. The antigen it recognizes is unknown. Base qualities are not provided; no much larger clone lies one nucleotide away. This entry is derived from a study of regulatory T cells in long-lasting Graves disease (dated by TCRdb to about 2021). In terms of the full investigation: In the newly diagnosed Graves' disease group, patients had been taking antithyroid drugs for less than 3 months. Persistent Graves' disease patients were compared with newly diagnosed Graves' disease patients by peripheral blood TCR sequencing and RNA sequencing. The study was registered as a clinical trial and conducted in China. A total of roughly 35 samples underwent TCR sequencing: approximately 13 from persistent and about 20 from newly diagnosed Graves' disease patients. Beyond this particular receptor, the publication reports: Compared with newly diagnosed patients, patients with persistent Graves' disease had lower TCR Shannon entropy and fewer highly expanded clones, which suggests clonal expansion. Preferential use of TRBV28, TRBJ1-2 and TRBJ2-5 was observed in persistent disease, whereas TRBV20-1 and TRBJ2-1 were favored in newly diagnosed disease. Only peripheral blood was studied, because thyroid tissue, the primary lesion, was inaccessible. Persistent patients shared more public clonotypes among themselves (around 2,700) than newly diagnosed patients did (approximately 870). Sequencing and analysis were limited to the TCR beta chain. The authors acknowledged the small sample size as a limitation that may reduce accuracy.

The sample's time point label is to be understood as: newly diagnosed GD, antithyroid drugs for less than 3 months. For both TCR sequencing and RNA sequencing, RNA was extracted from PBMCs using TRIzol. The diagnosis of Graves' disease followed American Thyroid Association guidelines. The patients came from an endocrinology department in Xi'an, China. From each patient, approximately 10 milliliters of peripheral blood was collected into an EDTA anticoagulant tube. Ficoll Paque Plus density gradient separation was used to isolate PBMCs, and no additional T cell sorting was done. An Agilent 2100 Bioanalyzer and agarose gel were used to assess RNA quality, and a NanoDrop 2000 was used to measure RNA concentration. Germline trimming: 0 bases from V, 7 bases from J; junction bases outside gene matches: 4. Including the terminal cysteine and phenylalanine, the CDR3 comprises 15 residues. CDR3 DNA is the only sequence kept; it has 45 bases, read in frame from the first base. The germline V gene specifies ENHRY as CDR1 and SYGVKD as CDR2.

Libraries were built with multiplex PCR. TCRdb names Illumina HiSeq 4000 as the instrument used. To build TCR beta libraries, CDR3 regions were amplified by Arm-PCR using iRepertoire HTBI primers. Gel purification was performed on PCR products prior to sequencing. Turning to the authors' computational methods: Across samples, fewer than 70 TRBV and 13 to 15 TRBJ segments were identified and used for gene usage analysis of CDR3 amino acid clonotypes. COPE and FqMerger were used to merge the filtered high-quality paired reads into contigs. Contigs were aligned with BLAST to IMGT TRBV, TRBD and TRBJ reference genes, and CDR3 was defined per IMGT. Any clonotype with a frequency above 0.1% was classified as a highly expanded clone. Repertoire diversity was measured by Shannon entropy, and V-J evenness by the Gini coefficient. Public clonotypes were defined as clonotypes shared by more than one individual. TCRdb ran its own pipeline on the public reads, namely fastp trimming at Q25 and MiXCR clone calling, and kept in-frame beta chains. CDR3 protein sequences are deduplicated, and each keeps its most common genes and DNA. It is TCRdb's table, rather than the study itself, that gives the V and J calls and clone size. For this sample there are more than 300,000 distinct CDR3 sequences; around 15% appear just once. The ten largest clonotypes hold about 24% of the sample.

The sequence was collected from a female donor with Graves disease. Specimen: peripheral blood mononuclear cells (PBMCs), collected at new diagnosis, from a patient treated with antithyroid drugs. Recombination joined TRBV10-3 with TRBJ1-2, with 11 central nucleotides matching TRBD1. Read as DNA, the sequence is TGTGCCATCAGTGAGTCAGGACAGGGGGCCGGTGGCTACACCTTC. Its amino acids are CAISESGQGAGGYTF.